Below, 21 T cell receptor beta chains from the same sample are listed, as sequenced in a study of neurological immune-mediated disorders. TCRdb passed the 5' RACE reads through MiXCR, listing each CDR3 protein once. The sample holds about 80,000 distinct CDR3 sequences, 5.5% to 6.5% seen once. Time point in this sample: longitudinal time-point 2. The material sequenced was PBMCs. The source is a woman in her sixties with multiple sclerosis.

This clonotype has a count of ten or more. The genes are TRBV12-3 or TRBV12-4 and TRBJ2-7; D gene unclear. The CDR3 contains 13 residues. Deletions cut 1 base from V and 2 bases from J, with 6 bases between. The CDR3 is CASSLVEPYEQYF. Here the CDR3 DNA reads TGTGCCAGCAGTTTAGTTGAACCCTACGAGCAGTACTTC.

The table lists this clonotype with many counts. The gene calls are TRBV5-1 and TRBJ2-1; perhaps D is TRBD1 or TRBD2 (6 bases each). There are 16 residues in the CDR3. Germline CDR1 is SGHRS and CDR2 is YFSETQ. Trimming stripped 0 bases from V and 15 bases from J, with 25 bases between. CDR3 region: CASSLAEWGLRDKAFF. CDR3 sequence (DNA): TGCGCCAGCAGCTTGGCCGAATGGGGACTCCGGGACAAGGCGTTCTTC.

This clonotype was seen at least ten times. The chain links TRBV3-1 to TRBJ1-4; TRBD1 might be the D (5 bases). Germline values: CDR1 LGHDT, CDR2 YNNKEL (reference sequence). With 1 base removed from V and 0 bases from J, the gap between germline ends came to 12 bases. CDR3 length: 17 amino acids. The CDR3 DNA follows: TGTGCCAGCAGCCAAGTACCGAAGACAGCAACTAATGAAAAACTGTTTTTT. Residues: CASSQVPKTATNEKLFF.

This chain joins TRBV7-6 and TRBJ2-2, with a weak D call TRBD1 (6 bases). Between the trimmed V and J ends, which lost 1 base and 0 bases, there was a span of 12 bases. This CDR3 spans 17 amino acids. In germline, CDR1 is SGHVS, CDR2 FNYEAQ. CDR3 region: CASSLGRGPANTGELFF. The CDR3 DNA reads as TGTGCCAGCAGCTTAGGCAGGGGTCCTGCGAACACCGGGGAGCTGTTTTTT.

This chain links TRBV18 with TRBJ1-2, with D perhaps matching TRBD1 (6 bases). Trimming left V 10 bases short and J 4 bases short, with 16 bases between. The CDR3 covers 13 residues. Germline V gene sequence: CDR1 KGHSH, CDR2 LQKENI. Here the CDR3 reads CATTAGASYGYTF. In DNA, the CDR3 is TGTGCCACCACGGCGGGGGCGTCCTATGGCTACACCTTC.

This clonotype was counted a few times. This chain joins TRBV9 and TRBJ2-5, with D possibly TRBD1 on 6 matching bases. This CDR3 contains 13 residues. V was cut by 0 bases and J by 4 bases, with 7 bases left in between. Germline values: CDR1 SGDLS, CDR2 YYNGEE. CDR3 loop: CASSVVGGETQYF. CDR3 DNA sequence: TGTGCCAGCAGCGTAGTAGGGGGAGAGACCCAGTACTTC.

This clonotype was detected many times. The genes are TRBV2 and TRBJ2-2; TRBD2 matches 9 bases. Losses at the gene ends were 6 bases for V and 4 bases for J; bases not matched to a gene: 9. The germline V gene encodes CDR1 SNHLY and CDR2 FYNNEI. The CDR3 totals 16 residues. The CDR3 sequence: CASRGGLALSTGELFF. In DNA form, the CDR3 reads TGTGCCAGCAGAGGGGGACTAGCCCTGAGCACCGGGGAGCTGTTTTTT.

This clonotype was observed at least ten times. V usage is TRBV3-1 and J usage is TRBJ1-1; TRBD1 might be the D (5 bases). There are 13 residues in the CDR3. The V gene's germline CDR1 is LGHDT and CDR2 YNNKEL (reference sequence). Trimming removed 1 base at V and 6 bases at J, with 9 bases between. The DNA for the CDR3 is TGTGCCAGCAGCCAAGTCACACAGGCTGAAGCTTTCTTT. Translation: CASSQVTQAEAFF.

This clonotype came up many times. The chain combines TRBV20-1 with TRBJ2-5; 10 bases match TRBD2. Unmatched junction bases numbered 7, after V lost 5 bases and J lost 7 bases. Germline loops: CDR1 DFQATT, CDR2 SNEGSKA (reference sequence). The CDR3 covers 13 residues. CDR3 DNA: TGCAGTGCTTTAGCGGGGGGACCGGGGACCCAGTACTTC. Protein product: CSALAGGPGTQYF.

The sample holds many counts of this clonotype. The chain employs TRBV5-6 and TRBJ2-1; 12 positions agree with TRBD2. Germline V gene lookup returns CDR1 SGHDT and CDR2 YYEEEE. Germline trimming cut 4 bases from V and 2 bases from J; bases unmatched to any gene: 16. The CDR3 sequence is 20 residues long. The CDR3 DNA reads TGTGCCAGCAGCCCGAAGATACTAGCGGGGGGTTTCGGACCCTACAATGAGCAGTTCTTC. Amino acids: CASSPKILAGGFGPYNEQFF. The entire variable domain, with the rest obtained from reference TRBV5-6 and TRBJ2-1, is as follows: DAGVTQSPTHLIKTRGQQVTLRCSPKSGHDTVSWYQQALGQGPQFIFQYYEEEERQRGNFPDRFSGHQFPNYSSELNVNALLLGDSALYLCASSPKILAGGFGPYNEQFFGPGTRLTVL.

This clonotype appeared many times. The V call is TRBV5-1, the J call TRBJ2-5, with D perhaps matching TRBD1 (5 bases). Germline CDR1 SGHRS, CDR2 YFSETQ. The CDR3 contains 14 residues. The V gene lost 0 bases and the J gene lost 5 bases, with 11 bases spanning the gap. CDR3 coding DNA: TGCGCCAGCAGCTTGGATCAGGGTGTCGAGACCCAGTACTTC. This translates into CASSLDQGVETQYF.

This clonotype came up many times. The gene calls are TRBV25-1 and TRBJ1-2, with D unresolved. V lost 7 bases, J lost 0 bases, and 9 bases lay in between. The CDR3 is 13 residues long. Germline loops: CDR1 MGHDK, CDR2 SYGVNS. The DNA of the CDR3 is TGTGCCAGCAACCACGAGTCTAACTATGGCTACACCTTC. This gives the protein CASNHESNYGYTF.

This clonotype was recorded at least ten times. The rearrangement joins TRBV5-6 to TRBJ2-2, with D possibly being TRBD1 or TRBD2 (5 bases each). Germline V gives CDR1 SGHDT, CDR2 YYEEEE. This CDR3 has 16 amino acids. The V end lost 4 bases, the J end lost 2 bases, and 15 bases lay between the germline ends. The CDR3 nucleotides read TGTGCCAGCAGCATACACGGGACGCCTAACACCGGGGAGCTGTTTTTT. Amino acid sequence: CASSIHGTPNTGELFF.

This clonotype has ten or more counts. The CDR3 protein is CASSSGLMPETQYF. CDR3 nucleotides: TGCGCCAGCAGCTCTGGACTCATGCCCGAGACCCAGTACTTC. V usage is TRBV5-1 and J usage is TRBJ2-5; TRBD2 might be the D (5 bases). The CDR3 consists of 14 residues. Looked up from germline, CDR1 is SGHRS and CDR2 is YFSETQ. Trimming removed 3 bases from V and 5 bases from J, with 14 bases in between. Full variable domain (missing parts from reference TRBV5-1 and TRBJ2-5): KAGVTQTPRYLIKTRGQQVTLSCSPISGHRSVSWYQQTPGQGLQFLFEYFSETQRNKGNFPGRFSGRQFSNSRSEMNVSTLELGDSALYLCASSSGLMPETQYFGPGTRLLVL.

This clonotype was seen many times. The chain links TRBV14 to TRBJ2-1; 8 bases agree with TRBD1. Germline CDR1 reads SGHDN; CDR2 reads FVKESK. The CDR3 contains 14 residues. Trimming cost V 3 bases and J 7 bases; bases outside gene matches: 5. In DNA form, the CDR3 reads TGTGCCAGCAGCCAGGGGACAGGACGTAATGAGCAGTTCTTC. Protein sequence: CASSQGTGRNEQFF. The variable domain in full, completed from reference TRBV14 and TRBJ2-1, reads EAGVTQFPSHSVIEKGQTVTLRCDPISGHDNLYWYRRVMGKEIKFLLHFVKESKQDESGMPNNRFLAERTGGTYSTLKVQPAELEDSGVYFCASSQGTGRNEQFFGPGTRLTVL.

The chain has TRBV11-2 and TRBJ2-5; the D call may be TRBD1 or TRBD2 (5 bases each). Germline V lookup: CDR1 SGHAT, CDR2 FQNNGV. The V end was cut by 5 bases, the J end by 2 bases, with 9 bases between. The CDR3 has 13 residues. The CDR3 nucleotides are TGTGCCAGCAGCCTCTGGGGGCAAGAGACCCAGTACTTC. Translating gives CASSLWGQETQYF.

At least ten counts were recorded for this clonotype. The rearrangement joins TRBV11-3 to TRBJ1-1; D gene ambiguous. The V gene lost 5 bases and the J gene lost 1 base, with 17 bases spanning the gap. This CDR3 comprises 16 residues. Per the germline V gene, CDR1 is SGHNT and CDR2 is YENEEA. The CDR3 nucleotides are TGTGCCAGCAGCCTGCGGGTCTCGGGAAGGAACACTGAAGCTTTCTTT. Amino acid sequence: CASSLRVSGRNTEAFF.

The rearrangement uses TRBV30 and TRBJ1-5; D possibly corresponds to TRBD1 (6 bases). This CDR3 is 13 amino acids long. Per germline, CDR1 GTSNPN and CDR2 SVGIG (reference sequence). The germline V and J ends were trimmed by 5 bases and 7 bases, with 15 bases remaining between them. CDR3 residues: CAWSGRGGQPQHF. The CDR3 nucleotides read TGTGCCTGGTCTGGCAGGGGCGGACAGCCCCAGCATTTT.

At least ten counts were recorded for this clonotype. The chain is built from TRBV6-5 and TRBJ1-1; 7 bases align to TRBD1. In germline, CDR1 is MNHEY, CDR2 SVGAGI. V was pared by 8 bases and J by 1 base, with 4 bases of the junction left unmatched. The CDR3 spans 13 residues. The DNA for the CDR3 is TGTGCCAGCCAGACAGGGAGGAACACTGAAGCTTTCTTT. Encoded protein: CASQTGRNTEAFF.

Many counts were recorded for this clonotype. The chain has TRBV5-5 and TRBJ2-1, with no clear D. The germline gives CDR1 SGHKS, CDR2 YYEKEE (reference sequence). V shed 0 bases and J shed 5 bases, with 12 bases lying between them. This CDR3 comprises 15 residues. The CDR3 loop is CASSLGGAENNEQFF. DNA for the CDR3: TGTGCCAGCAGCTTGGGCGGAGCTGAAAACAATGAGCAGTTCTTC.

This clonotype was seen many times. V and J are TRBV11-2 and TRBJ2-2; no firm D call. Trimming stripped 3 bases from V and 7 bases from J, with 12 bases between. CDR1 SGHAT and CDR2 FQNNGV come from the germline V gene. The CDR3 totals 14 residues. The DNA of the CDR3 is TGTGCCAGCAGCTTGCCCTGGTGGGGCGGGGAGCTGTTTTTT. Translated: CASSLPWWGGELFF.